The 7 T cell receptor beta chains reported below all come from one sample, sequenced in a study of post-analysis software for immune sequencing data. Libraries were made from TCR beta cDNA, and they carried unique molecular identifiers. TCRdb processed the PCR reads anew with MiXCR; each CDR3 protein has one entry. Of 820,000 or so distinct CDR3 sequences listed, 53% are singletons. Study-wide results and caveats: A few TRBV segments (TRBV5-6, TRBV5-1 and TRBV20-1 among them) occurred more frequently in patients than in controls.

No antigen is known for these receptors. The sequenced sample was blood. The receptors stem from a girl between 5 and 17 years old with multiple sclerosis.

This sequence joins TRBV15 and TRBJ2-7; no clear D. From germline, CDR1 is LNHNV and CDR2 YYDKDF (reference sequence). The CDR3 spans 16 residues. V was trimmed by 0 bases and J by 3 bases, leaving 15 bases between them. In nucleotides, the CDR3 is TGTGCCACCAGCAGAGAAAGTGGCTACAGTTACTACGAGCAGTACTTC. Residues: CATSRESGYSYYEQYF.

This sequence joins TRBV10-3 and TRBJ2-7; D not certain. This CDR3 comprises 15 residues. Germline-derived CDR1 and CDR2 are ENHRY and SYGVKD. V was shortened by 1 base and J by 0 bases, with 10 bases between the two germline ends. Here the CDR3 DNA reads TGTGCCATCAGTGAGTGGCGGAATTCCTCCTACGAGCAGTACTTC. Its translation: CAISEWRNSSYEQYF.

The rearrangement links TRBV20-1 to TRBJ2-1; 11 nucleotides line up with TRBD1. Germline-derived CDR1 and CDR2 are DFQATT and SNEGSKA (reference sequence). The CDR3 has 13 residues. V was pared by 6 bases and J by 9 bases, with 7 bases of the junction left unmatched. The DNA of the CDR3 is TGCAGTGCCAACCGGGACAGGGGGAGTGAGCAGTTCTTC. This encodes CSANRDRGSEQFF.

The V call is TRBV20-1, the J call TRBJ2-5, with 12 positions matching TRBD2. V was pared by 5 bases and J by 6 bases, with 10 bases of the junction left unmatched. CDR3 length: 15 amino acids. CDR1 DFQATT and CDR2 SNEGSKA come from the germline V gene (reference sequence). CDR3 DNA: TGCAGTGCTTTTGGACTAGCGGGATGGTCGAAGACCCAGTACTTC. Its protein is CSAFGLAGWSKTQYF.

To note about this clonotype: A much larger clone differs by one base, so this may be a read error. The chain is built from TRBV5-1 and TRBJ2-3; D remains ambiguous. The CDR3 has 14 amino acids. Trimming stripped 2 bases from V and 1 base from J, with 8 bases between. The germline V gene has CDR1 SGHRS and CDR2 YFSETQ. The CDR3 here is CASSLQSGTDTQYF. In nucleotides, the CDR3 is TGCGCCAGCAGCTTACAGAGCGGCACAGATACGCAGTATTTT. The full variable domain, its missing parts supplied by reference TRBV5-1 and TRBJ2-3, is KAGVTQTPRYLIKTRGQQVTLSCSPISGHRSVSWYQQTPGQGLQFLFEYFSETQRNKGNFPGRFSGRQFSNSRSEMNVSTLELGDSALYLCASSLQSGTDTQYFGPGTRLTVL.

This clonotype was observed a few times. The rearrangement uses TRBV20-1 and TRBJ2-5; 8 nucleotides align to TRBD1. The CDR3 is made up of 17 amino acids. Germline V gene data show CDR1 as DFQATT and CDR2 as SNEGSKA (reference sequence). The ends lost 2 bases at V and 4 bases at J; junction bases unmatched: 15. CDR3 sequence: CSARSAPDRDFSETQYF. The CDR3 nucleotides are TGCAGTGCTAGATCTGCGCCGGACAGGGACTTTTCAGAGACCCAGTACTTC.

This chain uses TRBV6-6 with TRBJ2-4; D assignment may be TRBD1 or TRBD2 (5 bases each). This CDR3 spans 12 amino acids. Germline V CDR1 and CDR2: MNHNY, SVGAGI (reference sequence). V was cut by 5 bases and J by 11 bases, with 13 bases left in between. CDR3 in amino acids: CASSPRDGLQYF. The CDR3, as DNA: TGTGCCAGCAGTCCCCGGGACGGGCTTCAGTACTTC.